This is a list of T cell receptor gamma chains from one sample in a study of Vδ1+ human thymocytes. TCRdb re-called the multiplex PCR reads via CATT. The sample holds tens of thousands of gamma-chain clones; roughly 20% are singletons and the top ten take under 2%. The specimen was Vdelta1+ gamma-delta thymocytes from the thymus. These receptors all stem from a boy less than two years old who had congenital heart surgery. CDR3s include the opening cysteine and the closing phenylalanine or tryptophan. Size is stated for part of the rows, as once, few or many counts, or as a class when the clone is expanded.

clone_size	j_call	v_call	cdr3_aa	cdr3_nt
few	TRGJ1/TRGJ2	TRGV9	CALWEALRYYKKLF	TGTGCCTTGTGGGAGGCCCTTCGTTATTATAAGAAACTCTTT
few	TRGJ1/TRGJ2	TRGV9	CALWEVQGGGYKKLF	TGTGCCTTGTGGGAGGTGCAGGGGGGAGGATATAAGAAACTCTTT
few	TRGJP	TRGV9	CALWEVHFFQELGKKIKVF	TGTGCCTTGTGGGAGGTGCATTTTTTCCAAGAGTTGGGCAAAAAAATCAAGGTATTT
.	TRGJP	TRGV9	CALWDPEELGKKIKVF	TGTGCCTTGTGGGACCCGGAAGAGTTGGGCAAAAAAATCAAGGTATTT
few	TRGJP	TRGV9	CALWEDQELGKKIKVF	TGTGCCTTGTGGGAGGATCAAGAGTTGGGCAAAAAAATCAAGGTATTT
medium-sized	TRGJ1/TRGJ2	TRGV5	CATWDRLRYKKLF	TGTGCCACCTGGGACAGGCTTCGGTATAAGAAACTCTTT
medium-sized	TRGJ1/TRGJ2	TRGV9	CALWEESNYYKKLF	TGTGCCTTGTGGGAGGAGTCGAATTATTATAAGAAACTCTTT
.	TRGJ1/TRGJ2	TRGV4	CATWDLRIGEKLF	TGTGCCACCTGGGATCTGCGGATAGGTGAGAAACTCTTT
.	TRGJ1/TRGJ2	TRGV9	CALWVTYYKKLF	TGTGCCTTGTGGGTTACTTATTATAAGAAACTCTTT
.	TRGJ1/TRGJ2	TRGV5	CATWDRLRGNTKLF	TGTGCCACCTGGGACAGGCTTCGGGGAAATACGAAACTCTTT
few	TRGJ1/TRGJ2	TRGV4	CATWDGGGKLF	TGTGCCACCTGGGATGGCGGTGGGAAACTCTTT
few	TRGJ1/TRGJ2	TRGV2	CATWDVYYKKLF	TGTGCCACCTGGGATGTATATTATAAGAAACTCTTT
few	TRGJ1/TRGJ2	TRGV5	CATWDSQNYYKKLF	TGTGCCACCTGGGACAGTCAGAATTATTATAAGAAACTCTTT
few	TRGJ1/TRGJ2	TRGV3	CATWDRPNYKKLF	TGTGCCACCTGGGACAGGCCTAACTATAAGAAACTCTTT
.	TRGJ1/TRGJ2	TRGV8	CATWDKRDYKKLF	TGTGCCACCTGGGATAAACGGGATTATAAGAAACTCTTT
.	TRGJP2	TRGV5	CATWDGFQGDWIKTF	TGTGCCACCTGGGACGGGTTTCAGGGTGATTGGATCAAGACGTTT
.	TRGJ1/TRGJ2	TRGV4	CATWDGPGGYKKLF	TGTGCCACCTGGGATGGGCCCGGGGGATATAAGAAACTCTTT
.	TRGJ1/TRGJ2	TRGV9	CALWENPYYYKKLF	TGTGCCTTGTGGGAGAACCCTTATTATTATAAGAAACTCTTT